This T cell receptor beta chain was observed in a study of T cell responses to AZD1222 COVID-19 vaccine (TCRdb year 2021). Looking at the study overall: AZD1222 recipients given second doses at about 4 weeks or at about 12 weeks were pooled, since spike-specific TCR depth and breadth were not found to differ between the two schedules. A total of just over 230 trial participants underwent TCR sequencing, of whom some 200 had received two doses of AZD1222 and 26 had received two doses of the MenACWY control vaccine. Trial participants were enrolled by age into subgroups of 18-55, 56-69 and 70-plus years, and around 150, 29 and 61 TCR-sequenced participants, respectively, were included in these subgroups.

The meaning of the sample's time point label: baseline before first vaccination. Samples from vaccinated people were obtained from the UK trials COV001 and COV002, which included a single-blind randomized controlled phase 2/3 trial of AZD1222 (ChAdOx1 nCoV-19) in healthy adults. Trial participant PBMC samples were collected at day 0 and day 28 after the second dose for TCRbeta chain sequencing. The CDR3 regions of human TCRbeta chains were analyzed by immunosequencing. The source study handled its data this way. TCRs in the repertoires were compared against a reference library of SARS-CoV-2-specific TCRs that had been generated with the MIRA antigen-specificity platform. Breadth meant the fraction of unique TCRs that were SARS-CoV-2-associated, whereas depth meant the fraction of total T cells that were SARS-CoV-2-associated. Using the MIRA data, every spike-specific TCR was mapped to the spike region that the TCR reacted to and assigned to either a CD4 or a CD8 class. Log10-transformed breadth and depth values were compared by one-way ANOVA with Sidak's multiple comparisons tests. As stored in TCRdb, this immuneACCESS dataset retains in-frame rearrangements with V and J assigned. A fraction of the clones does not appear; measured against another copy, unresolved V genes explain less than half of the discrepancy, and the remainder lacks a known reason. V, J and clone size are those of that table, while D and trimming were read from the DNA. Present in this sample are under 70,000 clones, around four fifths of which were seen just once. The ten most abundant clones make up 21% of the sample.

V is clipped by 2 bases and J by 3 bases, and the sequence between their germline boundaries is 8 bases long. The CDR3 contains 14 residues, cysteine and phenylalanine counted. The DNA shown is the 42-base CDR3, in frame from base 1. As encoded in the germline V gene (reference sequence), CDR1 is LNHDA while CDR2 is SQIVND. General conclusions and limits of the study: Participants were mostly white British and included more females than males, and it was suggested by the authors that clonal diversity may have been underestimated. Only a handful of AZD1222 recipients were SARS-CoV-2 seropositive at baseline, limiting conclusions about previously exposed vaccinees. CD4 TCRs associated with the vaccine covered the entire spike protein, and the dominant responses were in regions 160-218 and 743-854. No day 14 peak-response samples were available, so repertoires were characterized only after the peak T cell response. Spike-specific TCR breadth and depth rose significantly after two AZD1222 doses compared with day 0 and with MenACWY recipients. Epitopes outside the regions mutated in the B.1.351 and B.1.1.7 variants were reportedly recognized by nearly half of the unique spike-specific TCRs. In the small 56-69-year group, the increase in depth fell short of significance, most likely because of low power.

A word on this clone: The antigen it binds to is not known. No much larger clone is present one base from it, and per-base qualities are unavailable.

Specimen: peripheral blood, collected on day 0 of AZD1222 vaccination. The chain couples TRBV19 to TRBJ1-5; too little of a D gene remains to name it. The sequence was obtained from an adult in good health. The CDR3 here reads CASSIRSFNQPQHF. The DNA is TGTGCCAGTAGTATAAGGTCCTTCAATCAGCCCCAGCATTTT.